The present T cell receptor beta chain was sequenced within a study of shared clonotypes between healthy human individuals (dated by TCRdb to 2018 to 2021). With respect to the entire study: The cohort comprised a couple of women and a few men aged 18 to 49 years. To estimate repertoire size and how much clonotype sharing occurs between individuals, the study deeply sequenced the blood TCR repertoires of five healthy adults. Different laboratories and diverse techniques were used to prepare libraries and sequence TCR repertoires, to increase sequencing depth and limit assay-specific biases. Between about 0.94 and 8.9 billion PBMCs per donor were obtained by leukapheresis. Per donor, three plates each were used for CD4 naive and CD4 memory, two for CD8 naive, and one for CD8 memory.

CD8 naive samples were obtained by positive selection for CCR7 among CD45RO-negative cells, yielding a CD45RA+CCR7+ population from which TemRA cells were excluded. The donors were healthy, HIV-negative adults with no recently reported acute infections or vaccinations. Every donor was a Caucasian adult residing in Nashville, Tennessee, USA. Blood was collected by leukapheresis, and PBMCs were isolated by Ficoll-Histopaque density gradient centrifugation and then cryopreserved in liquid nitrogen vapor phase. Analytical flow cytometry was used to check the purity and quantity of every magnetically sorted T cell population. Genomic DNA was isolated from each sorted fraction and quantified by UV absorbance on a Nanodrop 2000c. Regarding this clone: No cognate antigen has been identified for it. Per-base quality was not reported, and no clone a single base away is much larger than it. The sample carries other DNA sequences with the same CDR3.

Using the deep immunoSEQ assay, TCR CDR3 regions were amplified from genomic DNA by multiplex PCR. Genomic DNA extracted from each cell subset was distributed evenly over all wells of several immunoSEQ 96-well plates, and each plate served as one replicate. For sorted subsets, 150 to 200 ng genomic DNA, equal to tens of thousands of T cell genomes, was loaded into each replicate PCR. Purified libraries were quantified with a Qubit 3.0 fluorometer, sized on a Bioanalyzer 2100, and re-quantified with the KAPA Library Quantification kit. Each immunoSEQ 96-well plate was sequenced on its own single-read 150-cycle Illumina NextSeq 550 flow cell. The authors' analysis ran thus. The immunoSEQ output contained only junctional sequences without quality scores, so filtering could not match that applied to full-length reads. To assign V/J genes and CDR3, sequences were annotated using PyIR, a Python wrapper for IgBLAST v1.9, with IMGT germline references. Any read was removed if the V/J assignment was weak (E-value above 1e-6), the CDR3 was missing, or the read contained stop codons, out-of-frame junctions, or ambiguous translated residues. A V3J clonotype was defined by an identical inferred V gene, J gene, and CDR3 amino acid sequence. The percentage overlap between two repertoires was calculated by dividing the number of shared unique clonotypes by the size of the smaller repertoire. RTK rarefaction, the Chao1 estimator, and Recon v2.1 estimates of unobserved clonotypes were used to assess repertoire richness. Generation probabilities for all TCRbeta clonotypes obtained by the gDNA method from a handful of donors were computed using OLGA. Drawn from immuneACCESS, this table holds only the in-frame rearrangements with V and J called that TCRdb kept. Clones are partly lost; checked studies trace under half to an unresolved V gene and leave the rest unexplained. For V, J and clone size, that table is used; D and trimming come from the DNA. The sample table holds approximately 2,200,000 clones, of which 93% were seen once. 1.7% of the sample goes to the ten largest clones.

From the cysteine through the phenylalanine, the CDR3 covers 13 amino acids. Only the CDR3 portion is preserved as DNA: 39 bases, with reading frame beginning at the first base. V loses 0 bases of germline sequence and J loses 6 bases, and the interval between the two ends is 6 bases. CDR1 and CDR2 (MNHEY, SVGAGI) derive from the germline V gene. The study at large found these results: Because the study included a small number of donors, the genetic and exposure-history diversity represented was limited. Rarefaction of sorted-subset datasets indicated incomplete sequencing despite the large sequencing depth. Pairwise subsampling indicated that sequencing depth was expected to affect the degree of clonotype sharing among donors. Compared with non-shared clonotypes, clonotypes shared by all four sorted-subset donors had higher generation probabilities. About 5% of naive CD4, roughly 3.6% of naive CD8, roughly 2.4% of memory CD4, and less than 0.45% of memory CD8 clonotypes were shared across a few donors. Sampling was restricted to blood, and TCR repertoires in tissues likely differ from the TCR repertoires found in blood. Larger estimated clonotype richness was generally found for naive subsets than for memory subsets.

Recombination connected TRBV6-5 to TRBJ2-1, with the D gene not confidently named. Source material: naive CD8+ T cells from PBMCs. Per the publication, the cell subset or site label means: CD45RA+CCR7+. This receptor was taken from a man between 18 and 35 years old in good health. Some clones in this sample may be carry-over from other donors' samples. The CDR3 amino acid sequence is: CASSYSPGNEQFF. DNA sequence: TGTGCCAGCAGTTACTCACCCGGCAATGAGCAGTTCTTC.